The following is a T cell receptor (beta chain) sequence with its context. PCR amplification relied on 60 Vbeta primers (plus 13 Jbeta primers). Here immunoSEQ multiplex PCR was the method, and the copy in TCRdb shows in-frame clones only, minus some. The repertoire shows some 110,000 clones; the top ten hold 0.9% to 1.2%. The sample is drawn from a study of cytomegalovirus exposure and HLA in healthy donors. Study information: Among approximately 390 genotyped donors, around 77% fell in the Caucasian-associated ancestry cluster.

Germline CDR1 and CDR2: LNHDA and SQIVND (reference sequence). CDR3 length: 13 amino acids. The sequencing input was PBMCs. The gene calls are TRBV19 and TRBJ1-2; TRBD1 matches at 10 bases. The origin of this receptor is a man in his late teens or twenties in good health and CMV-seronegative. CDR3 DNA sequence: TGTGCTAGTGAAACGGACAGGGGGATGGGCTACACCTTC. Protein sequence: CASETDRGMGYTF.